This paragraph reports one T cell receptor (beta chain). Germline V gene sequence: CDR1 SGDLS, CDR2 YYNGEE. The CDR3 is 13 amino acids. The junction had 3 bases not matched to a gene; V was cut back by 1 base and J by 5 bases. The entry originates in a study of cytomegalovirus exposure and HLA in healthy donors. The overall study: Of the donors genotyped, about 410 in all, 81% fell in the Caucasian-associated ancestry cluster.

The PCR ran on 60 Vbeta and 13 Jbeta primers. Using immunoSEQ multiplex PCR, the repertoire was profiled, and TCRdb retains in-frame clones only, with some absent. This specimen shows 150,000 to 200,000 clones; the ten leading clones hold 1% to 1.5%. The chain has TRBV9 and TRBJ2-7; TRBD2 matches at 7 bases. Sample: PBMCs. This sequence originates from a woman aged 55-70 years in good health and CMV-seronegative. The CDR3 protein is CASSVRGRDEQYF. The DNA of the CDR3 is TGTGCCAGCAGCGTACGGGGGAGGGACGAGCAGTACTTC. Together with reference TRBV9 and TRBJ2-7, the CDR3 gives the full variable domain: DSGVTQTPKHLITATGQRVTLRCSPRSGDLSVYWYQQSLDQGLQFLIQYYNGEERAKGNILERFSAQQFPDLHSELNLSSLELGDSALYFCASSVRGRDEQYFGPGTRLTVT.